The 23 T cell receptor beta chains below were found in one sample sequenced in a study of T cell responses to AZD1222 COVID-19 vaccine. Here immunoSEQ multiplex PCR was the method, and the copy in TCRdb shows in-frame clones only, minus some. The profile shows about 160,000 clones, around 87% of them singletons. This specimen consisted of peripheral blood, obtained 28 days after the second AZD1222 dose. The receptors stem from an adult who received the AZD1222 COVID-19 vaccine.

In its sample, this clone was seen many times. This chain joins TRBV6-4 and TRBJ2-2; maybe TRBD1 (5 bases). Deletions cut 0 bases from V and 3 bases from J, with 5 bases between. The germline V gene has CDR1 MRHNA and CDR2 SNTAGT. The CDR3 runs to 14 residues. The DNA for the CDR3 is TGTGCCAGCAGTGACTCGACAGACACCGGGGAGCTGTTTTTT. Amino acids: CASSDSTDTGELFF.

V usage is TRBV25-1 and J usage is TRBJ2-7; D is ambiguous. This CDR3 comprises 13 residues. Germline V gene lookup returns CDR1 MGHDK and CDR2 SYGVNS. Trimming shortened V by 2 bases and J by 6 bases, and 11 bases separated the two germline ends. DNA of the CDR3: TGTGCCAGCAGTGAAAGTAGAGTATTCGAGCAGTACTTC. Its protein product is CASSESRVFEQYF.

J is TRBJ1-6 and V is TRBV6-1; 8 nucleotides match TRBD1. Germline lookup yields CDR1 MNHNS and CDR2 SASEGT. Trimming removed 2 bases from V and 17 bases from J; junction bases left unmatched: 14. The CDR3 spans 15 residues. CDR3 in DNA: TGTGCCAGCAGTGAATGGGGCAGGGGGCGGCTTTTTTTCCACTTT. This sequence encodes CASSEWGRGRLFFHF.

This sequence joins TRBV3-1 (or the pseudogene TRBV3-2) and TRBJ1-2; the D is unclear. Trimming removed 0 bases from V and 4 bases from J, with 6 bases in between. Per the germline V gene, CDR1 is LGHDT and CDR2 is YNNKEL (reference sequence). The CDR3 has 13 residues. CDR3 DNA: TGTGCCAGCAGCCAAGACAGTAGCTATGGCTACACCTTC. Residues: CASSQDSSYGYTF.

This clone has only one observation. The CDR3 DNA follows: TGCGCCAGCAGCCAAACCGAGCTGAACACTGAAGCTTTCTTT. Protein product: CASSQTELNTEAFF. The J gene is TRBJ1-1, the V gene TRBV4-1, with D uncertain. Germline V CDR1 and CDR2: MGHRA, YSYEKL. This CDR3 is 14 amino acids long. The germline V and J ends were trimmed by 2 bases and 0 bases, with 7 bases remaining between them.

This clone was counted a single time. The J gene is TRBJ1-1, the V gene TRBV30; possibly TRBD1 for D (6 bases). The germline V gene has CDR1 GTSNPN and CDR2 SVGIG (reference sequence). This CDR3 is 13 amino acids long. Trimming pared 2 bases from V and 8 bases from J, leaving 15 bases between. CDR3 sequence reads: CAWSPGAGVEAFF. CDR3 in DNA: TGTGCCTGGAGTCCTGGGGCAGGGGTAGAAGCTTTCTTT.

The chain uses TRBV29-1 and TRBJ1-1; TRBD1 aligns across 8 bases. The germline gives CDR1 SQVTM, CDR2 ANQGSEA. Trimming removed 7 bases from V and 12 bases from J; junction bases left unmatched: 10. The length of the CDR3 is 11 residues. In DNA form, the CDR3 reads TGCAGCGCGAGACTTGGACAGGGAACTTTCTTT. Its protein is CSARLGQGTFF.

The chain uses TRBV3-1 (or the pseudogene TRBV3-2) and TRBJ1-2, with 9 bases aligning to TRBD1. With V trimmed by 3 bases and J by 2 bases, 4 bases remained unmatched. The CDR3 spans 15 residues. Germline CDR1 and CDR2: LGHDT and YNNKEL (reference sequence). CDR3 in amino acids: CASSQRTGENYGYTF. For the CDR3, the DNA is TGTGCCAGCAGCCAGAGGACAGGGGAGAACTATGGCTACACCTTC.

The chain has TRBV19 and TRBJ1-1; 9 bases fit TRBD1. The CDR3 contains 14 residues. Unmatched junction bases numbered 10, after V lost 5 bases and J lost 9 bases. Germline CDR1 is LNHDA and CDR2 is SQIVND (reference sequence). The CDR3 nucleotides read TGTGCCAGTAGTTCTCCGGGACAGGGACTAAAAGCTTTCTTT. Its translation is CASSSPGQGLKAFF.

For the CDR3, the DNA is TGTGCCAGCAGCGGGACAGGGTGGGGCTACACCTTC. This sequence encodes CASSGTGWGYTF. The chain is built from TRBV12-3 or TRBV12-4 and TRBJ1-2; 9 nucleotides align to TRBD1. The CDR3 spans 12 residues. Unmatched junction bases numbered 4, after V lost 6 bases and J lost 8 bases.

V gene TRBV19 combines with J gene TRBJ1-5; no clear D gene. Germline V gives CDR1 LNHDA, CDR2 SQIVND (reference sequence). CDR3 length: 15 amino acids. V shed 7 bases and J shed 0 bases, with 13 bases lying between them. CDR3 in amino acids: CASIMDGFSNQPQHF. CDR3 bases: TGTGCCAGTATCATGGACGGATTTAGCAATCAGCCCCAGCATTTT. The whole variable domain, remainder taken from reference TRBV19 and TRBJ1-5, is DGGITQSPKYLFRKEGQNVTLSCEQNLNHDAMYWYRQDPGQGLRLIYYSQIVNDFQKGDIAEGYSVSREKKESFPLTVTSAQKNPTAFYLCASIMDGFSNQPQHFGDGTRLSIL.

CDR3: CASSPWDDSPLHF. The CDR3 region has the DNA TGTGCCAGCAGCCCCTGGGACGATTCACCCCTCCACTTT. The rearrangement links TRBV7-2 to TRBJ1-6; D is perhaps TRBD1 (5 bases). Trimming removed 5 bases at V and 8 bases at J, with 10 bases between. This CDR3 comprises 13 residues. The germline CDR1 and CDR2 sequences are SGHTA and FQGNSA. Full variable domain (outside the CDR3, taken from reference TRBV7-2 and TRBJ1-6): GAGVSQSPSNKVTEKGKDVELRCDPISGHTALYWYRQSLGQGLEFLIYFQGNSAPDKSGLPSDRFSAERTGGSVSTLTIQRTQQEDSAVYLCASSPWDDSPLHFGNGTRLTVT.

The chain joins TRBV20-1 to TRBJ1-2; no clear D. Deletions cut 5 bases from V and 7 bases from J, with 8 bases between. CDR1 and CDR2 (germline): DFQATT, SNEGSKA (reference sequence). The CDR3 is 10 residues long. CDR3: CSAVVGGYTF. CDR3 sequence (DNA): TGCAGTGCTGTAGTGGGTGGCTACACCTTC.

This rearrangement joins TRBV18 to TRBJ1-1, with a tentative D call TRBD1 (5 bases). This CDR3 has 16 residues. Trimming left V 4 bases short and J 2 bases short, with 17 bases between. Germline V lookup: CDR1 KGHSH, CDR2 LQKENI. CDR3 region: CASSRDPGAVNTEAFF. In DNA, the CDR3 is TGTGCCAGCTCACGGGACCCGGGAGCAGTAAACACTGAAGCTTTCTTT. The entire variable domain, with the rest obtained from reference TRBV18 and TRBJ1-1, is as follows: NAGVMQNPRHLVRRRGQEARLRCSPMKGHSHVYWYRQLPEEGLKFMVYLQKENIIDESGMPKERFSAEFPKEGPSILRIQQVVRGDSAAYFCASSRDPGAVNTEAFFGQGTRLTVV.

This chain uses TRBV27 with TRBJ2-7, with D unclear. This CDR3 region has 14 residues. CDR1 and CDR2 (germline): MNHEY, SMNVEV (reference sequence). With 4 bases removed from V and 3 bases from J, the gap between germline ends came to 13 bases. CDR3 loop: CASSWQVGDYEQYF. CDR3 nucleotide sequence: TGTGCCAGCAGTTGGCAGGTTGGGGACTACGAGCAGTACTTC.

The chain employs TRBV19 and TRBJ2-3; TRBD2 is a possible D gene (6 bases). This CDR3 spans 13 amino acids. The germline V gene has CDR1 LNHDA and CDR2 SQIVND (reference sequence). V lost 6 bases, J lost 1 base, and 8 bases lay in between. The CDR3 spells CASRPSGTDTQYF. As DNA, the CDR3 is TGTGCCAGTAGACCTAGCGGCACAGATACGCAGTATTTT.

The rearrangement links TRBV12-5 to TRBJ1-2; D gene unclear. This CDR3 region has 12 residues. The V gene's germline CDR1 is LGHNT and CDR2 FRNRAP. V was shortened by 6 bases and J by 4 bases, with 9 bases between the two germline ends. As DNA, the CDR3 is TGTGCTAGTGGATCACCGCCCTATGGCTACACCTTC. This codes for CASGSPPYGYTF.

CDR3 DNA: TGTGCCAGCTCACCGGGGGAGATGACTGAAGCTTTCTTT. Residues: CASSPGEMTEAFF. This chain uses TRBV18 with TRBJ1-1; D might be TRBD1 (5 bases). Looked up from germline, CDR1 is KGHSH and CDR2 is LQKENI. The CDR3 is made up of 13 amino acids. Deletions cut 3 bases from V and 5 bases from J, with 10 bases between.

CDR3 sequence: CASSFRTEKLFF. The DNA for the CDR3 is TGTGCCAGCAGCTTTCGGACAGAAAAACTGTTTTTT. The chain uses TRBV5-5 and TRBJ1-4, with D possibly matching TRBD1 (5 bases). Looked up from germline, CDR1 is SGHKS and CDR2 is YYEKEE (reference sequence). V was cut by 2 bases and J by 8 bases, with 7 bases left in between. The length of the CDR3 is 12 residues.

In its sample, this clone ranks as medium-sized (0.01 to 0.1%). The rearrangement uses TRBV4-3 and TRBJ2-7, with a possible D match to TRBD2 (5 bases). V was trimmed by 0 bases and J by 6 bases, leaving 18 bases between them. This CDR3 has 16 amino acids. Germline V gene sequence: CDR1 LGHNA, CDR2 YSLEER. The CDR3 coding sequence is TGCGCCAGCAGCCAAGATCGCATCGCTAGCAACCGCGAGCAGTACTTC. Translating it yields CASSQDRIASNREQYF.

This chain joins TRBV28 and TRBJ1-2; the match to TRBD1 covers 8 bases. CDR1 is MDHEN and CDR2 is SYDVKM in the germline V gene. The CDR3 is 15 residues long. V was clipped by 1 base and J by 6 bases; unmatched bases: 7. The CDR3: CASSLLPGGGDGYTF. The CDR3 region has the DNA TGTGCCAGCAGTTTATTACCAGGGGGCGGCGATGGCTACACCTTC.

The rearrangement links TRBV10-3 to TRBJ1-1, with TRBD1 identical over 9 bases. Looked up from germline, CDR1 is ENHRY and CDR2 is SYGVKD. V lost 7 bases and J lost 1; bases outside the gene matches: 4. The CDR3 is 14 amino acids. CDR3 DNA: TGTGCCATCACCGAGGGACAGGGGAACACTGAAGCTTTCTTT. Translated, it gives CAITEGQGNTEAFF.

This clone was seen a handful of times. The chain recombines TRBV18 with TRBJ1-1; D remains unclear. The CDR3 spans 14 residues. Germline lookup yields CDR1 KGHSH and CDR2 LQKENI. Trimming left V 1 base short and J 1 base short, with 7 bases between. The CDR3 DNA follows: TGTGCCAGCTCACCACTCGAGGGGAACACTGAAGCTTTCTTT. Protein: CASSPLEGNTEAFF.